This is a list of T cell receptor beta chains from one sample in a study of patients and donors after allogeneic stem cell transplantation. TCRdb re-derived calls from the RT-PCR reads in MiXCR, one entry per CDR3 protein. The table lists approximately 140,000 distinct CDR3 sequences, about a third of them singletons, with about 50% in the top ten. The sequenced sample was blood, either unsorted or a sorted T cell fraction (not recorded which). Receptor source: a human donor who was either an allogeneic HSCT recipient or a stem cell or donor lymphocyte infusion donor (not recorded which). It is not recorded whose cells these are; they may come from a transplant donor. Each CDR3 is given with its conserved first and last residue. Each record gives: J gene, D gene, clone size, V gene, CDR3 protein, CDR3 DNA. A D gene is named only where the DNA matches it firmly. Part of the rows lack a size; the others show once, few, many or a class for expanded clones.

j_call: TRBJ2-1
d_call: TRBD2
clone_size: few
v_call: TRBV15
cdr3_aa: CATSRDLGGGLGNEQFF
cdr3_nt: TGTGCCACCAGCAGAGATCTTGGCGGGGGGCTGGGCAATGAGCAGTTCTTC

j_call: TRBJ2-1
d_call: TRBD2
clone_size: few
v_call: TRBV7-2
cdr3_aa: CASSLITSGYNEQFF
cdr3_nt: TGTGCCAGCAGCTTAATCACTAGCGGCTACAATGAGCAGTTCTTC

j_call: TRBJ2-4
d_call: -
clone_size: -
v_call: TRBV24-1
cdr3_aa: CATSDAVRGGNIQYF
cdr3_nt: TGTGCCACCAGTGATGCCGTCAGGGGAGGAAACATTCAGTACTTC

j_call: TRBJ2-1
d_call: -
clone_size: once
v_call: TRBV29-1
cdr3_aa: CSVGGDRASYNEQFF
cdr3_nt: TGCAGCGTCGGGGGGGACAGGGCCAGCTACAATGAGCAGTTCTTC

j_call: TRBJ2-2
d_call: TRBD1
clone_size: -
v_call: TRBV6-2/TRBV6-3
cdr3_aa: CASSYQTTGGRLGELFF
cdr3_nt: TGTGCCAGCAGTTACCAGACGACAGGGGGCCGACTCGGGGAGCTGTTTTTT

j_call: TRBJ2-3
d_call: -
clone_size: -
v_call: TRBV7-2
cdr3_aa: CASSSDTGNTDTQYF
cdr3_nt: TGTGCCAGCAGCTCCGACACCGGAAACACAGATACGCAGTATTTT

j_call: TRBJ2-3
d_call: -
clone_size: -
v_call: TRBV27
cdr3_aa: CASGTGVADTQYF
cdr3_nt: TGTGCCAGCGGAACGGGGGTGGCAGATACGCAGTATTTT

j_call: TRBJ1-1
d_call: TRBD1
clone_size: -
v_call: TRBV7-2
cdr3_aa: CASSTRTGLRNTEAFF
cdr3_nt: TGTGCCAGCAGCACCCGGACAGGGTTAAGGAACACTGAAGCTTTCTTT

j_call: TRBJ1-3
d_call: -
clone_size: few
v_call: TRBV7-2
cdr3_aa: CASSSWTARSGNTIYF
cdr3_nt: TGTGCCAGCAGCTCCTGGACAGCCCGCTCTGGAAACACCATATATTTT

j_call: TRBJ1-6
d_call: TRBD1
clone_size: -
v_call: TRBV5-1
cdr3_aa: CASSLGQGSSSPLHF
cdr3_nt: TGCGCCAGCAGCCTAGGACAGGGATCGAGTTCACCCCTCCACTTT

j_call: TRBJ1-1
d_call: TRBD1
clone_size: -
v_call: TRBV12-3/TRBV12-4
cdr3_aa: CASSLQQGALNTEAFF
cdr3_nt: TGTGCCAGCAGTTTACAGCAGGGGGCTCTTAACACTGAAGCTTTCTTT

j_call: TRBJ1-5
d_call: -
clone_size: -
v_call: TRBV6-5
cdr3_aa: CASSLRQGHNQPQHF
cdr3_nt: TGTGCCAGCAGCTTACGTCAGGGGCACAATCAGCCCCAGCATTTT

j_call: TRBJ2-1
d_call: -
clone_size: -
v_call: TRBV7-9
cdr3_aa: CASSALLEQFF
cdr3_nt: TGTGCCAGCAGCGCACTACTAGAGCAGTTCTTC